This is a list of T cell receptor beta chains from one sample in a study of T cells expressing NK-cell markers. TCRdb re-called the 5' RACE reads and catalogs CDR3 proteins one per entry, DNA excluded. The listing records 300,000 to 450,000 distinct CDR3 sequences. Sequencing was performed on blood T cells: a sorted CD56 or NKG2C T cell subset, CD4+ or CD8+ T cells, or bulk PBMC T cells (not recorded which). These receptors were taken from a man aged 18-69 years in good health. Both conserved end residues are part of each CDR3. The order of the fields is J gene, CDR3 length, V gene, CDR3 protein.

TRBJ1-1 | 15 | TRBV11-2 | CASSTQQGYYTEAFF
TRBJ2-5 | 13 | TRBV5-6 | CASSLRWGETQYF
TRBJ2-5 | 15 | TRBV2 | CASRLAGADGETQYF
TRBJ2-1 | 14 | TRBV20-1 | CSAPILEAGTGYFF
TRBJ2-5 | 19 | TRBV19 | CASSRLRTGGPNKQETQYF
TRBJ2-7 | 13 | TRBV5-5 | CASSLLTGYEQYF
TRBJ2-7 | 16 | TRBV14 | CASSQDRLDGTYEQYF
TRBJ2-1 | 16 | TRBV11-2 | CASSPQPWRNYNEQFF
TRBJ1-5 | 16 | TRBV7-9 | CASSLGSGAGNQPQHF
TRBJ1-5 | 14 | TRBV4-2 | CASSQEVSNQPQHF
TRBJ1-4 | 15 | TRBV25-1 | CASSPTDRTNEKLFF
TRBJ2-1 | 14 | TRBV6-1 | CASRRDGSYNEQFF
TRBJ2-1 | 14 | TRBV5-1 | CASSRGTASNEQFF
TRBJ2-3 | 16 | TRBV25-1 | CAAGEGSRRGGDTQYF
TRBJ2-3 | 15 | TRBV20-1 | CSARILGQGADTQYF
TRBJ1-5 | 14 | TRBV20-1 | CSALSGLGNQPQHF
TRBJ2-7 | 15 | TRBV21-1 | CASSARDRGSYEQYF
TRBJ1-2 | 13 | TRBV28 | CASSPFEKYGYTF
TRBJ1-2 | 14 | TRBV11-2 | CASSPVGGFYGYTF
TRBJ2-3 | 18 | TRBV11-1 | CASSPSAPGRTVKDTQYF
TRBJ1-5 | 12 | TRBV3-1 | CASSSNAEPQHF
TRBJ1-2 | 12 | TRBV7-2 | CASSGDNYGYTF
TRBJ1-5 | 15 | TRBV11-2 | CASSSETHSNQPQHF
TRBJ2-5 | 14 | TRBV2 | CATRSGGVQETQYF
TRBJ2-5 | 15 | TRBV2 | CASSARLAGGETQYF
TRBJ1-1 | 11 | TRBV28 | CATRGNTEAFF
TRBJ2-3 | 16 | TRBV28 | CASRGADRRAADTQYF
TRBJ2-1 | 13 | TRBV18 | CASSPDFSNEQFF
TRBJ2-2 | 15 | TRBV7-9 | CASSLFSGATGELFF
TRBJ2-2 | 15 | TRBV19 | CASRVRQSLTGELFF
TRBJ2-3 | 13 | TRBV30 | CAWSSGGTDTQYF
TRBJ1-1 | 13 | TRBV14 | CASSQEMNTEAFF
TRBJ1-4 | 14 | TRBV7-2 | CASSRFTGEEKLFF
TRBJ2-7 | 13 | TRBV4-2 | CASSQLPEYEQYF
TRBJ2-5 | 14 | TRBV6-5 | CASSYGRVFGTQYF
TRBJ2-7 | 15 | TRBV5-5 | CASSRLAGDTYEQYF
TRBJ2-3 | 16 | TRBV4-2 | CASSQLGLAATDTQYF
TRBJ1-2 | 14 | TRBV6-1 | CASSPGGGRRGYTF
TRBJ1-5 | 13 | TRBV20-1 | CSARTDGDQPQHF
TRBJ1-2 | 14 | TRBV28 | CASSFRQPLYGYTF
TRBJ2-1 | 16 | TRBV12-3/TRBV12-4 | CASSPRTSGGRNEQFF
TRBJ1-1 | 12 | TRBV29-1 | CSAVESWTEAFF
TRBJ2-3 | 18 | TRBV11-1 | CASSPTAGQGIFTDTQYF
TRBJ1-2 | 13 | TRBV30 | CAWSYGTNYGYTF
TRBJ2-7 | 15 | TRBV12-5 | CASGPQGATSYEQYF
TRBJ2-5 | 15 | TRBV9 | CASSVRGIVRETQYF
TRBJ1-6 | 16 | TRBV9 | CASSSTGSSYNSPLHF
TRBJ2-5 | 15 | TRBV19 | CASSIGWMQEETQYF
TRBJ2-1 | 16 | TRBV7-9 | CASSSTVPGQGNEQFF
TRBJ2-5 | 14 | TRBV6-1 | CASSRQGLAETQYF
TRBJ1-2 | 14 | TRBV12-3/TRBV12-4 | CASSLDMTGGGYTF
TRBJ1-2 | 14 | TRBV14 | CASSQEGVIYGYTF
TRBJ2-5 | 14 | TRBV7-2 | CASSARQKQETQYF